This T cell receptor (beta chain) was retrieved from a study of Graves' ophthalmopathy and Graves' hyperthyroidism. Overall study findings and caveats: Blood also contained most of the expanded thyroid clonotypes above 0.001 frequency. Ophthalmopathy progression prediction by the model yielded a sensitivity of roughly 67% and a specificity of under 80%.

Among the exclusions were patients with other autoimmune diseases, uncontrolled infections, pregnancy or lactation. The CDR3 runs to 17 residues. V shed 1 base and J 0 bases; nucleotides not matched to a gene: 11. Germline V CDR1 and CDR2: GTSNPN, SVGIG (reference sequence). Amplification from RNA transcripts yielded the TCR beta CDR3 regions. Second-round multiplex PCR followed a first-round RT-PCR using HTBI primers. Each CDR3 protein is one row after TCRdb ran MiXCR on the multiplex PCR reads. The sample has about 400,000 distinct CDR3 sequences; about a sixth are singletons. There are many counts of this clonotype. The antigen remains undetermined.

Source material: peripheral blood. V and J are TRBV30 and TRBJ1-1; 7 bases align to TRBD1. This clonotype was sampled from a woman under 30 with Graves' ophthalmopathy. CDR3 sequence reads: CAWSATGTVIMNTEAFF. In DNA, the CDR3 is TGTGCCTGGAGTGCAACCGGGACAGTTATCATGAACACTGAAGCTTTCTTT.